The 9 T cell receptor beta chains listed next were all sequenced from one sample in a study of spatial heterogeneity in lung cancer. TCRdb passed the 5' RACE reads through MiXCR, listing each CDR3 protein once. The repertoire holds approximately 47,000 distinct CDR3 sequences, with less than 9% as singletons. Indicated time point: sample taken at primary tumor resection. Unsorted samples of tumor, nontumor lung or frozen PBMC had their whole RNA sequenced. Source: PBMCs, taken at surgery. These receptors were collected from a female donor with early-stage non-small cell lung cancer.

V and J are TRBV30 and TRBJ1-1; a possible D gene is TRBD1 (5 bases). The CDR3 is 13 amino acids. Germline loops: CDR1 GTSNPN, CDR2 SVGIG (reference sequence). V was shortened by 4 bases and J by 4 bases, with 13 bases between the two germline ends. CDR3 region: CAWTQGDGTEAFF. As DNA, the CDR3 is TGTGCCTGGACTCAGGGAGACGGCACTGAAGCTTTCTTT.

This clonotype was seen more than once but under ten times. CDR3 amino acids: CASRRALGGNYGYTF. The CDR3 nucleotides are TGTGCCAGCAGACGTGCCCTAGGGGGGAACTATGGCTACACCTTC. The chain recombines TRBV7-2 with TRBJ1-2; D might be TRBD1 (6 bases). The germline V gene encodes CDR1 SGHTA and CDR2 FQGNSA. The V and J ends lost 6 bases and 2 bases respectively, with 16 bases between them. The CDR3 length is 15 residues.

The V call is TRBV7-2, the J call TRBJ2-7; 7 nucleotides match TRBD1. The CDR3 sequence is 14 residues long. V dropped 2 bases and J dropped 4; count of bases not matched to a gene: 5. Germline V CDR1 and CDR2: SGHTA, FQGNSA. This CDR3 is CASSLPGGVYEQYF. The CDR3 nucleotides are TGTGCCAGCAGCTTACCAGGGGGTGTATACGAGCAGTACTTC.

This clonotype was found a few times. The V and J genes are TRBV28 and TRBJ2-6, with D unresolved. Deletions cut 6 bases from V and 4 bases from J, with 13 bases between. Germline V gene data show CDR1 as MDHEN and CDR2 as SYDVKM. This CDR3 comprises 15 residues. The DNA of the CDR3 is TGTGCCAGCAGGGGTTCCGGGCGCGGGGCCAACGTCCTGACTTTC. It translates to CASRGSGRGANVLTF. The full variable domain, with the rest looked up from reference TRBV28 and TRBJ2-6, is DVKVTQSSRYLVKRTGEKVFLECVQDMDHENMFWYRQDPGLGLRLIYFSYDVKMKEKGDIPEGYSVSREKKERFSLILESASTNQTSMYLCASRGSGRGANVLTFGAGSRLTVL.

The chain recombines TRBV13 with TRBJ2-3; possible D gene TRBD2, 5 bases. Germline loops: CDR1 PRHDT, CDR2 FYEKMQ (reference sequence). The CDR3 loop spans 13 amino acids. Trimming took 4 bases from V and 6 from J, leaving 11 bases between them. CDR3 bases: TGTGCCAGCAGCTCCTCAGAGGGCGATACGCAGTATTTT. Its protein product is CASSSSEGDTQYF.

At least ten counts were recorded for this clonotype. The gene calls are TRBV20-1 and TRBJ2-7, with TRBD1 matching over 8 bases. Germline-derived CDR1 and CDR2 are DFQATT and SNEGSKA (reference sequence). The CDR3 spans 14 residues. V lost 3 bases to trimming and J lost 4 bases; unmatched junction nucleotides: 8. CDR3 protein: CSASYRGSLYEQYF. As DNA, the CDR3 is TGCAGTGCTAGTTACAGGGGGTCCCTATACGAGCAGTACTTC.

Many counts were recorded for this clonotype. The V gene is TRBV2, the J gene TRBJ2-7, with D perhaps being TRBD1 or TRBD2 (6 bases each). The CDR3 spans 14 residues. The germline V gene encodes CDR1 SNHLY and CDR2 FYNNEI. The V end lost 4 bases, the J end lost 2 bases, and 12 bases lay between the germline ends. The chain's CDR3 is CASSVRGQTYEQYF. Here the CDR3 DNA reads TGTGCCAGCAGTGTCCGGGGGCAGACCTACGAGCAGTACTTC. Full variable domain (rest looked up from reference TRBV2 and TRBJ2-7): EPEVTQTPSHQVTQMGQEVILRCVPISNHLYFYWYRQILGQKVEFLVSFYNNEISEKSEIFDDQFSVERPDGSNFTLKIRSTKLEDSAMYFCASSVRGQTYEQYFGPGTRLTVT.

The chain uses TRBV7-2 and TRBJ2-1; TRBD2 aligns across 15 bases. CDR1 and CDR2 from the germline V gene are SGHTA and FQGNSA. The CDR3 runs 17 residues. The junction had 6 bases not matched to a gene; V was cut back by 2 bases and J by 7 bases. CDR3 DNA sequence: TGTGCCAGCAGCTTACGCGGACTAGCGGGGGGGTGGAATGAGCAGTTCTTC. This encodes CASSLRGLAGGWNEQFF.

The CDR3 spells CASSGRGRAYEQYF. In DNA, the CDR3 is TGTGCCAGCAGCGGAAGGGGAAGAGCGTACGAGCAGTACTTC. The chain joins TRBV7-9 to TRBJ2-7; a possible D gene is TRBD1 (5 bases). The germline gives CDR1 SEHNR, CDR2 FQNEAQ (reference sequence). Trimming left V 5 bases short and J 4 bases short, with 15 bases between. The CDR3 covers 14 residues.